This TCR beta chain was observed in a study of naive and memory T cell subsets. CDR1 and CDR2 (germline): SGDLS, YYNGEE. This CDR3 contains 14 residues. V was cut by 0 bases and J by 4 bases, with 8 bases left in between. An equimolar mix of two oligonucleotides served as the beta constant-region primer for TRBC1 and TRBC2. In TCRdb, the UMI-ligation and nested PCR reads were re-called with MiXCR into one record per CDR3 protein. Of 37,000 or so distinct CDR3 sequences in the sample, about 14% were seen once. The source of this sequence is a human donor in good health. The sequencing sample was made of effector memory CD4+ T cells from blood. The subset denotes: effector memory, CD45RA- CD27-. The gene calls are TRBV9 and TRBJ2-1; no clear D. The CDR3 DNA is TGTGCCAGCAGCGTAGTCCCCGAGTACAATGAGCAGTTCTTC. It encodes CASSVVPEYNEQFF.